Presented here are 11 T cell receptor beta chains from one specimen sequenced in a study of T cell responses to AZD1222 COVID-19 vaccine. Repertoires were generated with immunoSEQ multiplex PCR, while TCRdb's copy carries only in-frame clones and drops some. The top ten hold about 25% of the sample, which has 150,000 to 200,000 clones, around 89% seen once. The sample consisted of peripheral blood, taken 28 days after the second AZD1222 dose. These receptor sequences come from an adult who received the AZD1222 COVID-19 vaccine.

The genes are TRBV18 and TRBJ1-6; D uncertain. This CDR3 comprises 14 residues. V was pared by 6 bases and J by 6 bases, with 12 bases between. The V gene's germline CDR1 is KGHSH and CDR2 LQKENI. The CDR3 coding sequence is TGTGCCAGCTCCCCCGGCATGAGTAATTCACCCCTCCACTTT. Protein product: CASSPGMSNSPLHF.

CDR3 loop: CASSLYTDYEQYF. The CDR3 DNA follows: TGTGCCAGCAGCTTGTACACCGACTACGAGCAGTACTTC. The genes are TRBV7-8 and TRBJ2-7; no clear D gene. V lost 3 bases to trimming and J lost 3 bases, with 9 bases between them. There are 13 residues in the CDR3. Germline lookup yields CDR1 SGHVS and CDR2 FQNEAQ.

The chain has TRBV5-8 and TRBJ2-3; D possibly corresponds to TRBD1 (5 bases). Per the germline V gene, CDR1 is SGHTS and CDR2 is YDEGEE. The CDR3 extends over 13 amino acids. The V gene lost 1 base and the J gene lost 5 bases, with 8 bases spanning the gap. Here the CDR3 reads CASSLSGIDTQYF. CDR3 coding DNA: TGTGCCAGCAGCTTGTCAGGGATAGATACGCAGTATTTT.

V gene TRBV24-1 combines with J gene TRBJ2-7; D uncertain. CDR1 is KGHDR and CDR2 is SFDVKD in the germline V gene. With 5 bases removed from V and 1 base from J, the gap between germline ends came to 14 bases. CDR3 size: 15 residues. DNA of the CDR3: TGTGCCACCAGTGGCTCAAGGTCCCCATCCTACGAGCAGTACTTC. Translation: CATSGSRSPSYEQYF.

This sequence joins TRBV27 and TRBJ1-1, with no clear D. This CDR3 spans 14 amino acids. CDR1 and CDR2 (germline): MNHEY, SMNVEV (reference sequence). Between the trimmed V and J ends, which lost 4 bases and 0 bases, there was a span of 9 bases. CDR3 sequence reads: CASSSWALNTEAFF. In nucleotides, the CDR3 is TGTGCCAGCAGTTCTTGGGCCCTGAACACTGAAGCTTTCTTT.

The CDR3 loop reads CASSVGKGGYTF. CDR3 bases: TGTGCCAGCAGCGTAGGAAAGGGAGGCTACACCTTC. J is TRBJ1-2 and V is TRBV9; D not certain. Trimming cost V 0 bases and J 8 bases, with 8 bases left between them. Germline CDR1 is SGDLS and CDR2 is YYNGEE. This CDR3 has 12 residues.

The rearrangement uses TRBV5-4 and TRBJ1-5; 12 bases match TRBD1. This CDR3 has 17 amino acids. V lost 4 bases, J lost 1 base, and 6 bases stayed unmatched. Looked up from germline, CDR1 is SGHNT and CDR2 is YYREEE (reference sequence). The CDR3 sequence: CASSVGGQGASNQPQHF. For the CDR3, the DNA is TGTGCCAGCAGCGTTGGGGGACAGGGGGCCAGCAATCAGCCCCAGCATTTT.

The chain uses TRBV7-2 and TRBJ2-6, with D possibly matching TRBD1 (6 bases). With 4 bases removed from V and 0 bases from J, the gap between germline ends came to 10 bases. CDR1 is SGHTA and CDR2 is FQGNSA in the germline V gene. This CDR3 region has 16 residues. CDR3 nucleotides: TGTGCCAGCAGCTCCCGGACAGTCTCTGGGGCCAACGTCCTGACTTTC. It is translated as CASSSRTVSGANVLTF.

The chain employs TRBV11-2 and TRBJ1-3; D call uncertain. The CDR3 extends over 15 amino acids. V was pared by 0 bases and J by 5 bases, with 11 bases between. Looked up from germline, CDR1 is SGHAT and CDR2 is FQNNGV. The DNA for the CDR3 is TGTGCCAGCAGCTTAGAGGCAGGATCGAGAAACACCATATATTTT. Protein product: CASSLEAGSRNTIYF.

The genes are TRBV7-2 and TRBJ2-7; 8 bases map to TRBD2. Germline CDR1 reads SGHTA; CDR2 reads FQGNSA. This CDR3 is 15 amino acids long. After removal of 2 bases from V and 2 bases from J, the junction contained 5 bases not matched to a gene. Here the CDR3 DNA reads TGTGCCAGCAGCTTACTGGCGGGAGGCGCCTACGAGCAGTACTTC. It encodes CASSLLAGGAYEQYF.

This chain connects TRBV6-5 to TRBJ2-5; tentative D call: TRBD2 (6 bases). The germline V gene encodes CDR1 MNHEY and CDR2 SVGAGI. This CDR3 region has 14 residues. Trimming cost V 6 bases and J 3 bases, with 14 bases left between them. The CDR3 DNA reads as TGTGCCAGCAGGTTCCCAGGAGGGAAAGAGACCCAGTACTTC. Its protein is CASRFPGGKETQYF.